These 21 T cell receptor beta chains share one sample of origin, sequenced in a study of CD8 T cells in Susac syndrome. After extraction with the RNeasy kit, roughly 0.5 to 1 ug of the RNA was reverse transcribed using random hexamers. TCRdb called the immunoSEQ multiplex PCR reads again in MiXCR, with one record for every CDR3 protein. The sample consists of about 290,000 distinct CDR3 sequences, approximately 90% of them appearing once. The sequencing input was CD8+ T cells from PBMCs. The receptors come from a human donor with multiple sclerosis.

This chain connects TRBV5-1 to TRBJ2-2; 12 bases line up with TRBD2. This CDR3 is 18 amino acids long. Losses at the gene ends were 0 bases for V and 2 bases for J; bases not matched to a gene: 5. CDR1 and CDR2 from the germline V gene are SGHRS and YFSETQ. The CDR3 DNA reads TGCGCCAGCAGCTTGGAGACTAGCGGGGGCCTTAACACCGGGGAGCTGTTTTTT. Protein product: CASSLETSGGLNTGELFF.

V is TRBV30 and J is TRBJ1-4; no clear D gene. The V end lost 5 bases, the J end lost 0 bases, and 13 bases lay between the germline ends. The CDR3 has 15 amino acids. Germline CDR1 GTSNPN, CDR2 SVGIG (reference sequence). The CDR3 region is CAWGEGTATNEKLFF. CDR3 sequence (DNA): TGTGCCTGGGGGGAGGGTACGGCAACTAATGAAAAACTGTTTTTT.

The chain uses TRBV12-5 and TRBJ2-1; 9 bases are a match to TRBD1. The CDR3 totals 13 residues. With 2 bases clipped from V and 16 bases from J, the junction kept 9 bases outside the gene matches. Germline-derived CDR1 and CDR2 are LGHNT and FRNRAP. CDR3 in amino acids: CASGLTGTGSPFF. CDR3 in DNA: TGTGCTAGTGGTTTGACCGGGACAGGGAGTCCATTCTTC.

CDR3 DNA: TGCAGTGCCACTCCTCTGGACCCGGGACAGGGCTCCTACAATGAGCAGTTCTTC. This sequence encodes CSATPLDPGQGSYNEQFF. V gene TRBV20-1 combines with J gene TRBJ2-1; TRBD1 agrees at 9 bases. The CDR3 has 18 residues. Germline-derived CDR1 and CDR2 are DFQATT and SNEGSKA (reference sequence). V was pared by 6 bases and J by 0 bases, with 15 bases of the junction left unmatched.

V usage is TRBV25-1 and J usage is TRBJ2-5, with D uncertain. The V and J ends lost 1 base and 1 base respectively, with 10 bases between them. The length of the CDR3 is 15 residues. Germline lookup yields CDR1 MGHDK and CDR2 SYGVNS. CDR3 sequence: CASSEWVERQETQYF. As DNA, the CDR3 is TGTGCCAGCAGTGAATGGGTTGAGCGCCAAGAGACCCAGTACTTC.

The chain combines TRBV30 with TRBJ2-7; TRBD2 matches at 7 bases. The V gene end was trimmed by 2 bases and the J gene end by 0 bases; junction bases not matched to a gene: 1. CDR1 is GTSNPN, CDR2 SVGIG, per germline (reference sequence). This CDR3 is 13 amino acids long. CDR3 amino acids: CAWSRGSSYEQYF. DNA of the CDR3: TGTGCCTGGAGTCGCGGGAGCTCCTACGAGCAGTACTTC. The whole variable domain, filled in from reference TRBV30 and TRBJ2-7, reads SQTIHQWPATLVQPVGSPLSLECTVEGTSNPNLYWYRQAAGRGLQLLFYSVGIGQISSEVPQNLSASRPQDRQFILSSKKLLLSDSGFYLCAWSRGSSYEQYFGPGTRLTVT.

CDR3 protein: CASSPNRLAGEGETQYF. For the CDR3, the DNA is TGTGCCAGCAGTCCAAACAGACTAGCGGGAGAAGGAGAGACCCAGTACTTC. The genes are TRBV2 and TRBJ2-5; TRBD2 agrees at 12 bases. V lost 5 bases and J lost 4; bases outside the gene matches: 11. In germline, CDR1 is SNHLY, CDR2 FYNNEI. The CDR3 is made up of 17 amino acids.

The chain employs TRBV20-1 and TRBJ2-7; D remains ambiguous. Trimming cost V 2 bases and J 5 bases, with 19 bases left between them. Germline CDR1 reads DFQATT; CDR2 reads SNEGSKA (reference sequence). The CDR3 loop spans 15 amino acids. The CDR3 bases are TGCAGTGCTAGACCCCTCCTAGAGAGGCTACACGAGCAGTACTTC. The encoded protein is CSARPLLERLHEQYF.

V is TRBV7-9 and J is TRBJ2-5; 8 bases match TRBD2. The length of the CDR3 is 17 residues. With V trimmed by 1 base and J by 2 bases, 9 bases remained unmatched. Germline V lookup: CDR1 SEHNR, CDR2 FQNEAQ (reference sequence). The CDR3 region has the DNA TGTGCCAGCAGCTTAGGTGCGGCGGGAGGAGGTCAAGAGACCCAGTACTTC. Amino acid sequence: CASSLGAAGGGQETQYF.

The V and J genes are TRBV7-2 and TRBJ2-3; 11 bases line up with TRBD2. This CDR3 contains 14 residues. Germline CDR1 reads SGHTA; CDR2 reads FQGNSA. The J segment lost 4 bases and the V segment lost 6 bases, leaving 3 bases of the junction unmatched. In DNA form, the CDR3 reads TGTGCCAGCAGACTAGCGGGAGCCCCAGATACGCAGTATTTT. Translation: CASRLAGAPDTQYF.

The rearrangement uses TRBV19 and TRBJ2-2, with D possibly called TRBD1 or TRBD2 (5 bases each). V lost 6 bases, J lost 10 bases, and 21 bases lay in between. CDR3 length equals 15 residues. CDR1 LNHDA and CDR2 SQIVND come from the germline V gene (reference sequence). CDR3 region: CASRPGLGRAEELFF. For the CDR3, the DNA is TGTGCCAGTAGACCGGGGCTTGGGCGGGCGGAGGAGCTGTTTTTT.

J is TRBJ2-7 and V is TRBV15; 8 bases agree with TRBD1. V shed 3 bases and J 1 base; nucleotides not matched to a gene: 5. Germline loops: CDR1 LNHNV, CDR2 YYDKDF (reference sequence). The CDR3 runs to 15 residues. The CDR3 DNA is TGTGCCACCAGCAGTACAGGGGGTTGGTCCTACGAGCAGTACTTC. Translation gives CATSSTGGWSYEQYF.

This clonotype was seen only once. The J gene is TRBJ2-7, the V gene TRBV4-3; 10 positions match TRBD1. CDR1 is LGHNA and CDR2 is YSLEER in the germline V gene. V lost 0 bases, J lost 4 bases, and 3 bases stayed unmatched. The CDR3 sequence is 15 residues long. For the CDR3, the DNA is TGCGCCAGCAGCCAAGAGGGACAGGGGTATTACGAGCAGTACTTC. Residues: CASSQEGQGYYEQYF.

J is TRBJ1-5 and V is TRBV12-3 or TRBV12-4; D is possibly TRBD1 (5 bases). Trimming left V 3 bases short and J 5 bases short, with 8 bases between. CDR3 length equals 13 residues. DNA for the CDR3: TGTGCCAGCAGTTTTACAGGTTATCAGCCCCAGCATTTT. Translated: CASSFTGYQPQHF.

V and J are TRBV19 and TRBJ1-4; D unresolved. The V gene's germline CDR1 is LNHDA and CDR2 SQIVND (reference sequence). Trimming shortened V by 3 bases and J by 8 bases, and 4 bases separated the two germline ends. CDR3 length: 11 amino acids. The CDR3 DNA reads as TGTGCCAGTAGTATTGGCGAAAAACTGTTTTTT. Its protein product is CASSIGEKLFF.

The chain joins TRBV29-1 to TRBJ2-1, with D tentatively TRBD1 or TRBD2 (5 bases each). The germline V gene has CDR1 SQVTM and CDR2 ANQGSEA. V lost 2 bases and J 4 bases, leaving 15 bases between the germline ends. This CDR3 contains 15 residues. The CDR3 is CSVECRDQIYNEQFF. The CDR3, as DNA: TGCAGCGTTGAATGTAGGGACCAAATTTACAATGAGCAGTTCTTC.

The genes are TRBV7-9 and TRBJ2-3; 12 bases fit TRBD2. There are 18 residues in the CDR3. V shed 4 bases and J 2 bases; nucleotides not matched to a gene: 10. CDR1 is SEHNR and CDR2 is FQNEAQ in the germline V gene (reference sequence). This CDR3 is CASSSVAGLAGPTDTQYF. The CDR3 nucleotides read TGTGCCAGCAGCTCAGTAGCCGGACTAGCGGGACCCACAGATACGCAGTATTTT.

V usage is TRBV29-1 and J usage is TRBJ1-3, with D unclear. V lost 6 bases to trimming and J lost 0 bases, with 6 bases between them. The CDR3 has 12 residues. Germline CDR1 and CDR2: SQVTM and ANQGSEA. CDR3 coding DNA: TGCAGCGTGGTTGACTCTGGAAACACCATATATTTT. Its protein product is CSVVDSGNTIYF.

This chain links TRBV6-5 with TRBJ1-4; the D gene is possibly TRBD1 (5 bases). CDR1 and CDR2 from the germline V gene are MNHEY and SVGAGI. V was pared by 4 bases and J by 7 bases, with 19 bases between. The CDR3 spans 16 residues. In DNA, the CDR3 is TGTGCCAGCAGTTCCTACCTCTCTCGGGGGGTTGAAAAACTGTTTTTT. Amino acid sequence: CASSSYLSRGVEKLFF.

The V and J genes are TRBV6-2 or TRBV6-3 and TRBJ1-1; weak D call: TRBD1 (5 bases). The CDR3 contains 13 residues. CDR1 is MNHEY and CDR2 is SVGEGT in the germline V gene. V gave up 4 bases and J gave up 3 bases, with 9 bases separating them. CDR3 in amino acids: CASSWTFYTEAFF. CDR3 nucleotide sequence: TGTGCCAGCAGTTGGACATTCTACACTGAAGCTTTCTTT.

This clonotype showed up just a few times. DNA of the CDR3: TGTGCCACCAACTCTGGGGACTACGAGCAGTACTTC. It translates to CATNSGDYEQYF. J is TRBJ2-7 and V is TRBV19; D remains unclear. Germline assignment: CDR1 LNHDA and CDR2 SQIVND (reference sequence). Trimming stripped 10 bases from V and 3 bases from J, with 13 bases between. CDR3 length: 12 amino acids.